This TCR beta chain was captured in a study of CD8+ T cells in alopecia areata. The wider study: A regimen of oral tofacitinib, 5 to 10 mg twice daily, was given to treated patients. For 6 to 18 months, tofacitinib was taken, and 6 months off drug followed.

Reverse transcribed after extraction, RNA yielded cDNA as the sequencing template. Some clones are missing from TCRdb's copy, which holds only in-frame ones; the method was immunoSEQ multiplex PCR. Of tens of thousands of clones in the sample, around two thirds are singletons; the top ten hold about a quarter. Treatment here: oral pan-JAK inhibitor, 5-10 mg twice daily. Those with alopecia areata gave lesional scalp punch biopsies and peripheral blood. Between the trimmed V and J ends, which lost 1 base and 2 bases, there was a span of 5 bases. Germline assignment: CDR1 MGHDK and CDR2 SYGVNS. The CDR3 spans 13 residues.

The source was CD8+ T cells sorted from blood, collected at week 24, from a patient treated with tofacitinib. The chain employs TRBV25-1 and TRBJ1-2; D gene unclear. This TCR was sampled from a human donor with alopecia areata. CDR3 protein: CASSESENYGYTF. The CDR3 region has the DNA TGTGCCAGCAGTGAATCAGAGAACTATGGCTACACCTTC.